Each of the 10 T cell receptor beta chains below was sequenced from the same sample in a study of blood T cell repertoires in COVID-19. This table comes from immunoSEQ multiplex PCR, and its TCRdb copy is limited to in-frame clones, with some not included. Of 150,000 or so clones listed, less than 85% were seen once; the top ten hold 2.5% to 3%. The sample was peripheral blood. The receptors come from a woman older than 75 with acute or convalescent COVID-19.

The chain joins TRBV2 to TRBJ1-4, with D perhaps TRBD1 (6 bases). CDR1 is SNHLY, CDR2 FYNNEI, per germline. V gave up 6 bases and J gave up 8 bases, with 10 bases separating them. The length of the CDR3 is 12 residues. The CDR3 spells CASRPQGEKLFF. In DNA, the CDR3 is TGTGCCAGCAGACCACAGGGAGAAAAACTGTTTTTT. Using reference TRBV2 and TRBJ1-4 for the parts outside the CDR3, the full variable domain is EPEVTQTPSHQVTQMGQEVILRCVPISNHLYFYWYRQILGQKVEFLVSFYNNEISEKSEIFDDQFSVERPDGSNFTLKIRSTKLEDSAMYFCASRPQGEKLFFGSGTQLSVL.

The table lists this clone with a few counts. CDR3 residues: CASSLGLGENIQYF. The CDR3 DNA is TGTGCCAGCAGCTTGGGACTAGGGGAAAACATTCAGTACTTC. This chain connects TRBV11-2 to TRBJ2-4, with 8 bases that match TRBD2. Looked up from germline, CDR1 is SGHAT and CDR2 is FQNNGV. V was pared by 3 bases and J by 5 bases, with 3 bases of the junction left unmatched. This CDR3 comprises 14 residues.

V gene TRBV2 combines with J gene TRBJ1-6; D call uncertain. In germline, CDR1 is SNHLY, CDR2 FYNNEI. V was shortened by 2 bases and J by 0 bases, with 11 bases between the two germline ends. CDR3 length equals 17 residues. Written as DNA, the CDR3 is TGTGCCAGCAGTGAAAGGAGGCCGAGCTCCTATAATTCACCCCTCCACTTT. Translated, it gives CASSERRPSSYNSPLHF.

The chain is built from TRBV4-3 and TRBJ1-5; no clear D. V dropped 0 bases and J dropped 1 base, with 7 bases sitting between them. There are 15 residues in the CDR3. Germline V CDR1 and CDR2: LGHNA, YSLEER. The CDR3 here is CASSQDGRSNQPQHF. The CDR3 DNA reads TGCGCCAGCAGCCAAGATGGCAGAAGCAATCAGCCCCAGCATTTT.

The CDR3 DNA reads TGTGCCAGCAGTAGTCAGGGGAGAAACTCCTACAATGAGCAGTTCTTC. Translation: CASSSQGRNSYNEQFF. V and J are TRBV27 and TRBJ2-1; possible D gene TRBD1, 6 bases. The CDR3 is made up of 16 amino acids. Germline V gene data show CDR1 as MNHEY and CDR2 as SMNVEV (reference sequence). V was shortened by 5 bases and J by 0 bases, with 14 bases between the two germline ends.

The CDR3 DNA follows: TGTGCCAGCAGCTTAGACAGTAGCACAGATACGCAGTATTTT. Amino acids: CASSLDSSTDTQYF. This chain uses TRBV7-3 with TRBJ2-3; possibly TRBD1 for D (5 bases). Germline-derived CDR1 and CDR2 are SGHTA and FQGTGA. V was clipped by 2 bases and J by 0 bases, with 6 bases between them. This CDR3 is 14 amino acids long.

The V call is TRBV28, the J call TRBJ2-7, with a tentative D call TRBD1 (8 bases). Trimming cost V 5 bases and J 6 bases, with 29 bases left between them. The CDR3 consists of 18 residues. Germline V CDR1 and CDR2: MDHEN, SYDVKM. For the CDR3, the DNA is TGTGCCAGCAGTCGAAGGACAGGGTCAGGGCGGGAGAGTCGCGAGCAGTACTTC. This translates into CASSRRTGSGRESREQYF.

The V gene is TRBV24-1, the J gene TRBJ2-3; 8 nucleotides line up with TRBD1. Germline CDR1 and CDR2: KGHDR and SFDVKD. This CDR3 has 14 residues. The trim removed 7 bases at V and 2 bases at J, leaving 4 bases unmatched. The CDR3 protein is CATRGTGLTDTQYF. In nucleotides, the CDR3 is TGTGCCACCAGAGGGACAGGCCTCACAGATACGCAGTATTTT.

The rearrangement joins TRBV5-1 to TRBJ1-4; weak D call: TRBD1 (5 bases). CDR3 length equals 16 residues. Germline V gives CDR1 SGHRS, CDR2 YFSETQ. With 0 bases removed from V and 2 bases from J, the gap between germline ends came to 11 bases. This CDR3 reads CASSLGQGGTNEKLFF. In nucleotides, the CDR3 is TGCGCCAGCAGCTTGGGGCAGGGTGGCACTAATGAAAAACTGTTTTTT.

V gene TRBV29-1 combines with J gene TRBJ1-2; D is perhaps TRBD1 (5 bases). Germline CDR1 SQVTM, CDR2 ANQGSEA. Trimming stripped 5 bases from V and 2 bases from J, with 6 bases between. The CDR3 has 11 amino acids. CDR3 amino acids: CSVRQNYGYTF. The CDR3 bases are TGCAGCGTTCGACAGAACTATGGCTACACCTTC.